This TCR beta chain derives from a study of T cell responses to AZD1222 COVID-19 vaccine. Regarding the study as a whole: Seropositive AZD1222 recipients at baseline numbered only five to seven.

CDR3 size: 16 residues. The germline V gene has CDR1 SGHRS and CDR2 YFSETQ. J lost 5 bases, V lost 4 bases, and 14 bases had no gene match. Sequencing was performed with immunoSEQ multiplex PCR; in TCRdb, only in-frame clones are kept and a portion is missing. Of 75,000 to 100,000 clones listed, over 85% are singletons. This clone was picked up one time. Its specificity is unknown. The chain is built from TRBV5-1 and TRBJ2-7; 8 bases agree with TRBD1. The source was peripheral blood, collected on day 0 of AZD1222 vaccination. The sequence came from an adult in good health. CDR3 DNA sequence: TGCGCCAGCAGCCCCCCGGTGGAGGACAGGGAGCACGAGCAGTACTTC. Translated: CASSPPVEDREHEQYF.